This TCR beta chain derives from a study of monozygotic twins with inflammatory bowel disease. General observations from the study: Telling apart the different T cell subtypes was not possible. Heterogeneous immunosuppressive treatment regimens may have introduced variability into patient repertoires.

TCRdb reprocessed the 5' RACE reads, with one entry per CDR3 protein and no DNA. This sample's clone table lists under 130,000 distinct CDR3 sequences. Comments on this clonotype: Its antigen is unidentified.

CDR3 length: 17 amino acids. CDR1 is SGHKS, CDR2 YYEKEE, per germline (reference sequence). This TCR came from a human donor with ulcerative colitis or Crohn's disease, or a healthy co-twin of an affected twin (not recorded which). The specimen was blood. The chain is built from TRBV5-5 and TRBJ2-3; as DNA is missing, the TRBD1 call by TCRdb cannot be tested. The CDR3 loop is CASSSSGGVQGTDTQYF.